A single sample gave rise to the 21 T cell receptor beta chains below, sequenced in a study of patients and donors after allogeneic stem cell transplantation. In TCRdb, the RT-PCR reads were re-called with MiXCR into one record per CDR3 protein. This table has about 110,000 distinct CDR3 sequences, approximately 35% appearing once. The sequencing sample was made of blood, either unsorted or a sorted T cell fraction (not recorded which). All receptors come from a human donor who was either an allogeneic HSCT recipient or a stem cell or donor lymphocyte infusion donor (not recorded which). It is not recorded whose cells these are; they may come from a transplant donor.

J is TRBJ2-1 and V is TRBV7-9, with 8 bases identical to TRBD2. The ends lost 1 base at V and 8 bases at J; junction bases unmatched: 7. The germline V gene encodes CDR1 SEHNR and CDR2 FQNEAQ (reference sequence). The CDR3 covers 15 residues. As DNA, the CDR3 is TGTGCCAGCAGCTTAGGCCGAGCGGGAGTTTATGAGCAGTTCTTC. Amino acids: CASSLGRAGVYEQFF.

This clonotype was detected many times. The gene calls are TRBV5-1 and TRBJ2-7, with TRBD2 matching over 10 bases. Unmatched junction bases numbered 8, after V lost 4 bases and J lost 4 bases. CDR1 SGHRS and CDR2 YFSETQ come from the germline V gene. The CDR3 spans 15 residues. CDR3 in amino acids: CASSPSSGSAYEQYF. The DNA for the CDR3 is TGCGCCAGCAGCCCCTCTAGCGGGAGCGCTTACGAGCAGTACTTC.

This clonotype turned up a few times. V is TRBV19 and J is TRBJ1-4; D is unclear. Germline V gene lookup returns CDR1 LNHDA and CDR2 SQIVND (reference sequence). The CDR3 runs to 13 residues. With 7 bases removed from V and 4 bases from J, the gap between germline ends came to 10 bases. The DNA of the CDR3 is TGTGCCAGTAAGGACCGAATTAATGAAAAACTGTTTTTT. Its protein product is CASKDRINEKLFF.

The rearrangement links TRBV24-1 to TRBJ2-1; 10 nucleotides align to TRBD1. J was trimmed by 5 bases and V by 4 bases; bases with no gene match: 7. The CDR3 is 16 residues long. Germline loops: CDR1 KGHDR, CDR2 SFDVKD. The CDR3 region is CATSDSGTGAHNEQFF. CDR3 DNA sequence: TGTGCCACCAGTGACTCCGGGACAGGGGCCCACAATGAGCAGTTCTTC.

The CDR3 spells CASSPRGQGAGNTIYF. The CDR3 DNA sequence: TGCGCCAGCAGCCCTAGGGGACAGGGGGCTGGAAACACCATATATTTT. This chain links TRBV4-3 with TRBJ1-3, with TRBD1 matching over 11 bases. Germline assignment: CDR1 LGHNA and CDR2 YSLEER. V dropped 4 bases and J dropped 2; count of bases not matched to a gene: 4. The CDR3 contains 16 residues.

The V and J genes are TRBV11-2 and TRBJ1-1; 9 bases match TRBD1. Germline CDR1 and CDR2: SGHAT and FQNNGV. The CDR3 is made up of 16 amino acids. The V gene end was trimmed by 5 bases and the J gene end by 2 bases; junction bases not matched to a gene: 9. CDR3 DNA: TGTGCCAGCAGCACCAGATTGGGACAGGGCAACACTGAAGCTTTCTTT. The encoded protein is CASSTRLGQGNTEAFF. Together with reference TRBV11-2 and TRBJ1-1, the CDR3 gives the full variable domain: EAGVAQSPRYKIIEKRQSVAFWCNPISGHATLYWYQQILGQGPKLLIQFQNNGVVDDSQLPKDRFSAERLKGVDSTLKIQPAKLEDSAVYLCASSTRLGQGNTEAFFGQGTRLTVV.

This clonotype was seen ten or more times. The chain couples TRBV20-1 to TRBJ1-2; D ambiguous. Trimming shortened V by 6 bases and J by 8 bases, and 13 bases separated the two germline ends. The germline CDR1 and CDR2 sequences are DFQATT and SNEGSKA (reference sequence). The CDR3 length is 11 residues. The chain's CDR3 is CSANLVGGYTF. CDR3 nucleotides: TGCAGTGCCAACCTAGTGGGGGGCTACACCTTC.

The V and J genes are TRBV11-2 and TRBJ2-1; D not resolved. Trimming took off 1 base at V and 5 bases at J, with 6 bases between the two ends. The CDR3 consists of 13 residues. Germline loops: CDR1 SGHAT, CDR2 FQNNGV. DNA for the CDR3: TGTGCCAGCAGCTTAGGCAGCAACAATGAGCAGTTCTTC. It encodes CASSLGSNNEQFF. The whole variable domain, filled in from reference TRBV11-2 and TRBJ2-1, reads EAGVAQSPRYKIIEKRQSVAFWCNPISGHATLYWYQQILGQGPKLLIQFQNNGVVDDSQLPKDRFSAERLKGVDSTLKIQPAKLEDSAVYLCASSLGSNNEQFFGPGTRLTVL.

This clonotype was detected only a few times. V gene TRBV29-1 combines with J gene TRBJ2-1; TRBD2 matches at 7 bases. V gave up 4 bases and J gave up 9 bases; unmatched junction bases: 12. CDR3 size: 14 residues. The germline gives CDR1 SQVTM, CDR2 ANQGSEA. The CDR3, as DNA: TGCAGCGTTGCCCGTGCGAGCGGGAACGGTGAGCAGTTCTTC. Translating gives CSVARASGNGEQFF.

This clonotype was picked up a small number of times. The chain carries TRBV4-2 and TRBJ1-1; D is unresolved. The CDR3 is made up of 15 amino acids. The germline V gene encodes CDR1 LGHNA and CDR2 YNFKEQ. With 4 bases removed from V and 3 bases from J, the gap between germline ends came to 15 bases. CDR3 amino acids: CASSRSSAAYTEAFF. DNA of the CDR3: TGTGCCAGCAGCCGATCGTCGGCCGCTTACACTGAAGCTTTCTTT.

The CDR3 DNA reads TGTGCCAGCAGTTCGAGGGGAGGGAATCAGCCCCAGCATTTT. This codes for CASSSRGGNQPQHF. The V gene is TRBV12-3 or TRBV12-4, the J gene TRBJ1-5; D might be TRBD1 (5 bases). The CDR3 runs 14 residues. Trimming left V 4 bases short and J 4 bases short, with 11 bases between.

CDR3 region: CSARDKAGGHVNEQFF. CDR3 bases: TGCAGTGCTAGAGATAAAGCGGGAGGGCATGTAAATGAGCAGTTCTTC. This chain connects TRBV20-1 to TRBJ2-1; TRBD2 matches 10 bases. The CDR3 spans 16 residues. V was pared by 0 bases and J by 7 bases, with 9 bases of the junction left unmatched. In germline, CDR1 is DFQATT, CDR2 SNEGSKA (reference sequence).

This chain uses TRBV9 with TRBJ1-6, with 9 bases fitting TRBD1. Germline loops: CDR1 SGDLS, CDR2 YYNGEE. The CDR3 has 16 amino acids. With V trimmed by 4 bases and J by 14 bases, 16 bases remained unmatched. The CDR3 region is CASSPGPGQGWVALHF. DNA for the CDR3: TGTGCCAGCAGCCCAGGACCGGGACAGGGCTGGGTAGCCCTCCACTTT.

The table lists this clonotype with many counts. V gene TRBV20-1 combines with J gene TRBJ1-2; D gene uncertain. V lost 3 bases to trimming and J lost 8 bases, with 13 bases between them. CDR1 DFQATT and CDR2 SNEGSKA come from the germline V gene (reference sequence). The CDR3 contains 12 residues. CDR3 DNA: TGCAGTGCTAGGGATCAGGCAAGGGGCTACACCTTC. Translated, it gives CSARDQARGYTF.

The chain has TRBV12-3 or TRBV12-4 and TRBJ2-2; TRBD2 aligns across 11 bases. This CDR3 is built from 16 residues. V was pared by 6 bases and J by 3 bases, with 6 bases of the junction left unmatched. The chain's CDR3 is CASRATSGGYTGELFF. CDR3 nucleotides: TGTGCCAGCAGAGCCACTAGCGGGGGCTACACCGGGGAGCTGTTTTTT.

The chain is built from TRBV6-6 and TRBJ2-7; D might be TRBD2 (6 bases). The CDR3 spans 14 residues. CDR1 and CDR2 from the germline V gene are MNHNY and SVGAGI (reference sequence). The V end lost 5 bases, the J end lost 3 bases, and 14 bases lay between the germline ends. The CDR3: CASSDGGNNYEQYF. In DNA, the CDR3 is TGTGCCAGCAGTGACGGGGGTAATAACTACGAGCAGTACTTC.

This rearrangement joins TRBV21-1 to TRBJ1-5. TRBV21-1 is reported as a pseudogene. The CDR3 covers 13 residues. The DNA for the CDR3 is TGTGCCAGCAGCACAAAGCGTCGTCAGCCCCAGCATTTT. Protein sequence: CASSTKRRQPQHF.

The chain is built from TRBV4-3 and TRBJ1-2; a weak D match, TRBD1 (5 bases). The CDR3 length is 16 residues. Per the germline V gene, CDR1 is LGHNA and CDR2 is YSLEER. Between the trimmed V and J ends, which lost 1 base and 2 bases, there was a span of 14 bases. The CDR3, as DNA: TGCGCCAGCAGCCAAGCCTCAGCGGGGGTAAACTATGGCTACACCTTC. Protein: CASSQASAGVNYGYTF.

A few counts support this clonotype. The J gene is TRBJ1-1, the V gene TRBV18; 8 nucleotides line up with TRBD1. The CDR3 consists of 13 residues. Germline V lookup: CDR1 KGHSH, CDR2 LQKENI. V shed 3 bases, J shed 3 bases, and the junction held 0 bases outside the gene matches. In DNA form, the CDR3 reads TGTGCCAGCTCACCGGACAGGGACACTGAAGCTTTCTTT. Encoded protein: CASSPDRDTEAFF.

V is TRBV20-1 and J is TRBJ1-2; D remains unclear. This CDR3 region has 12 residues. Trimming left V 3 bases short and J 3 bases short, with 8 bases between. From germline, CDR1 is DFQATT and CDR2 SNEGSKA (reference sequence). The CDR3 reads CSASLTDYGYTF. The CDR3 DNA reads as TGCAGTGCTAGTCTGACGGACTATGGCTACACCTTC.

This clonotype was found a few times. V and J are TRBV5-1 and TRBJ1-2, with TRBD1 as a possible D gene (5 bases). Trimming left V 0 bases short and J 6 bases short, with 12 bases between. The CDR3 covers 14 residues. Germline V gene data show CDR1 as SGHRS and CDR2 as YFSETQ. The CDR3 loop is CASSLDVGRNGYTF. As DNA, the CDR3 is TGCGCCAGCAGCTTGGATGTGGGACGGAATGGCTACACCTTC.